These T cell receptor beta chains were read from a single sample in a study of spatial heterogeneity in lung cancer. A single record per CDR3 protein comes from TCRdb applying MiXCR to the 5' RACE reads. The data contain tens of thousands of distinct CDR3 sequences, roughly 5% of them seen just once; the ten biggest clones take up around 30%. The sample in question was PBMCs, obtained at surgery. Source of these receptors: a female donor with early-stage non-small cell lung cancer. CDR3s include the opening cysteine and the closing phenylalanine or tryptophan. A D gene is named only where the DNA matches it firmly. A clone size is listed for some rows: how often the clone was seen (once, few, many), or a class if it is expanded.

cdr3_nt	cdr3_aa	d_call	clone_size	v_call	j_call
TGCAGTGCTAGAGATGGGGCAAGAGGAGGCAATCAGCCCCAGCATTTT	CSARDGARGGNQPQHF	NA	many	TRBV20-1	TRBJ1-5
TGCGCCAGCAGCCAAGATGTGTTGGATCAGCCCCAGCATTTT	CASSQDVLDQPQHF	NA	many	TRBV4-3	TRBJ1-5
TGCGCCAGCAGCGGGACAGGGAGATATGAAAAACTGTTTTTT	CASSGTGRYEKLFF	TRBD1	many	TRBV5-1	TRBJ1-4
TGCGCCAGCAGCCCCATGGGGGGGGAGACCCAGTACTTC	CASSPMGGETQYF	TRBD2	many	TRBV5-1	TRBJ2-5
TGTGCCAGCAGGAGAGGGGGGACCTCCTACGAGCAGTACTTC	CASRRGGTSYEQYF	NA	many	TRBV7-9	TRBJ2-7
TGTGCCATCAGTGAGGGTCGTCCGACAGATACGCAGTATTTT	CAISEGRPTDTQYF	NA	many	TRBV10-3	TRBJ2-3
TGTGCCAGCTCACCAACTAGCGGGGGGGACAATGAGCAGTTCTTC	CASSPTSGGDNEQFF	TRBD2	many	TRBV18	TRBJ2-1
TGTGCCAGCAGCTTAGGAGTTGGGGATGGCCGCCTTGCCTCTGGGGCCAACGTCCTGACTTTC	CASSLGVGDGRLASGANVLTF	NA	many	TRBV7-2	TRBJ2-6
TGTGCCAGTAGTATGTCTCCAGGACAGGGAGTCTCTGGGGCCAACGTCCTGACTTTC	CASSMSPGQGVSGANVLTF	TRBD1	many	TRBV19	TRBJ2-6
TGTGCCAGCGGGAAACTAGCGGGCACCGGGGAGCTGTTTTTT	CASGKLAGTGELFF	TRBD2	many	TRBV2	TRBJ2-2
TGCGCCAGCAGCAACGAGGGGATCGGGGGCACTGAAGCTTTCTTT	CASSNEGIGGTEAFF	NA	many	TRBV5-1	TRBJ1-1
TGTGCCAGCAGCCGGACAGGAACCTACGAGCAGTACTTC	CASSRTGTYEQYF	TRBD1	few	TRBV11-2	TRBJ2-7
TGTGCCAGCAGCCCAACCGGGACTATTAACTACGAGCAGTACTTC	CASSPTGTINYEQYF	TRBD2	many	TRBV7-2	TRBJ2-7
TGTGCTAGCCCCGGAGCCAAAAACATTCAGTACTTC	CASPGAKNIQYF	NA	many	TRBV12-5	TRBJ2-4
TGTGCCAGCAGCTTAAAGGGGACCTTATTCACAGATACGCAGTATTTT	CASSLKGTLFTDTQYF	NA	many	TRBV11-2	TRBJ2-3
TGTGCCAGCAGCCAACCAGGAGATCAGCCCCAGCATTTT	CASSQPGDQPQHF	NA	many	TRBV3-1	TRBJ1-5
TGCAGTGCTAGACCTGCAACTAGCGGGGCCTCCTACGAGCAGTACTTC	CSARPATSGASYEQYF	TRBD2	many	TRBV20-1	TRBJ2-7
TGCAGTGCCGCGACTAGCGGGAAACCCACAGATACGCAGTATTTT	CSAATSGKPTDTQYF	TRBD2	many	TRBV20-1	TRBJ2-3
TGTGCCAGCAGCTTTAGTCGGGGGGCGCTTGAAAAACTGTTTTTT	CASSFSRGALEKLFF	NA	many	TRBV7-2	TRBJ1-4
TGTGCCAGCAGTTCCAGAACTAGCGGGAGCACAGATACGCAGTATTTT	CASSSRTSGSTDTQYF	TRBD2	many	TRBV12-3/TRBV12-4	TRBJ2-3
TGTGCCACCAGTGACCTGGGACGGGGGGCCCCGGACACTGAAGCTTTCTTT	CATSDLGRGAPDTEAFF	NA	many	TRBV24-1	TRBJ1-1
TGTGCCATCAGTGACCTATCAGTGAACACTGAAGCTTTCTTT	CAISDLSVNTEAFF	NA	many	TRBV10-3	TRBJ1-1
TGTGCCAGCACCCCAGACAGAATCTCTGGAAACACCATATATTTT	CASTPDRISGNTIYF	NA	NA	TRBV28	TRBJ1-3
TGTGCCAGCAGTTCAAGAGGGGGCGATTCGTCCTACGAGCAGTACTTC	CASSSRGGDSSYEQYF	TRBD1	few	TRBV12-3/TRBV12-4	TRBJ2-7
TGCGCCAGCAGCCAAAAATGGGGCCGGGATCAGCCCCAGCATTTT	CASSQKWGRDQPQHF	NA	many	TRBV4-3	TRBJ1-5
TGTGCCAGCACCCGGGACCGCCGAAACACCATATATTTT	CASTRDRRNTIYF	NA	many	TRBV2	TRBJ1-3
TGTGCCAGCAGTGAAGACCCAGACACCAATGAGCAGTTCTTC	CASSEDPDTNEQFF	NA	many	TRBV2	TRBJ2-1
TGCGCCAGCAGCTTGGAAGGGCCTGGAAACACCATATATTTT	CASSLEGPGNTIYF	NA	many	TRBV5-1	TRBJ1-3
TGTGCCAGCAGCACCTTCCGACTAGCGGGGTACAATGAGCAGTTCTTC	CASSTFRLAGYNEQFF	TRBD2	many	TRBV11-2	TRBJ2-1
TGCGCCAGCAGTGAATATCCGGGGGCGGCCTACGAGCAGTACTTC	CASSEYPGAAYEQYF	NA	few	TRBV10-1	TRBJ2-7
TGTGCCAGCAGTTACTCTCCCCCAGATACGCAGTATTTT	CASSYSPPDTQYF	NA	many	TRBV6-2/TRBV6-3	TRBJ2-3
TGTGCAGTCGGGGACAGGGGAGGAGGATCCTACAATGAGCAGTTCTTC	CAVGDRGGGSYNEQFF	TRBD1	NA	TRBV5-4	TRBJ2-1
TGCGCCAGCAGCTTGTTAAGCGCAGAGCGGACAGATACGCAGTATTTT	CASSLLSAERTDTQYF	NA	NA	TRBV5-1	TRBJ2-3
TGCGCCAGCAGCCAAGACCAGGGCCCGGACACTGAAGCTTTCTTT	CASSQDQGPDTEAFF	NA	many	TRBV4-1	TRBJ1-1
TGTGCCAGCAGTCCACTAGGGGGGAGCGACACAGATACGCAGTATTTT	CASSPLGGSDTDTQYF	NA	many	TRBV28	TRBJ2-3
TGTGCCAGCAGCCAGTCGGTAGACGAGTCGGGCCCTTTGGGCCAAGAGACCCAGTACTTC	CASSQSVDESGPLGQETQYF	NA	NA	TRBV3-1	TRBJ2-5
TGCAGCGTTGGCCTGGACAGGGGTGTAGTGTGGAACACTGAAGCTTTCTTT	CSVGLDRGVVWNTEAFF	TRBD1	few	TRBV29-1	TRBJ1-1
TGCGCCAGCAGCTTGGCTCCGTGGGGGTATTCACCCCTCCACTTT	CASSLAPWGYSPLHF	NA	many	TRBV5-1	TRBJ1-6
TGTGCCAGCTCACGCACCATGGCACCCGGGGGTGAGCAGTTCTTC	CASSRTMAPGGEQFF	NA	NA	TRBV18	TRBJ2-1
TGTGCCAGCAGCTATGCCGATGAAAAACTGTTTTTT	CASSYADEKLFF	NA	many	TRBV7-9	TRBJ1-4
TGTGCCAGCAGCCGACTAGCGGGGACCTACGAGCAGTACTTC	CASSRLAGTYEQYF	TRBD2	many	TRBV28	TRBJ2-7
TGCAGTGCCCCCCCAGGCACTGGGCCAGATACGCAGTATTTT	CSAPPGTGPDTQYF	NA	many	TRBV20-1	TRBJ2-3
TGTGCCAGCAGCGGACCCGGGACTAGGGACTACGAGCAGTACTTC	CASSGPGTRDYEQYF	TRBD2	few	TRBV3-1	TRBJ2-7
TGCGCCAGCAGCCCCACTAGCGGGGGGCGCAAGACCCAGTACTTC	CASSPTSGGRKTQYF	TRBD2	many	TRBV5-1	TRBJ2-5
TGCGCCAGCACAACCCAGGGGGGCACTGAAGCTTTCTTT	CASTTQGGTEAFF	TRBD1	many	TRBV5-1	TRBJ1-1
TGCAGTGCCCTGCAGTCGACTAATAGTGAGCAGTTCTTC	CSALQSTNSEQFF	NA	few	TRBV20-1	TRBJ2-1
TGCAGTGTTCGGTCCAGCAACAATCAGCCCCAGCATTTT	CSVRSSNNQPQHF	NA	many	TRBV20-1	TRBJ1-5